The rows below give T cell receptor beta chains drawn from one sample of a study of naive and memory T cell subsets. TCRdb re-called the 5' RACE reads through MiXCR, storing one row per CDR3 protein. The table shows roughly 60,000 distinct CDR3 sequences, with approximately 6.6% occurring only once. These receptors were collected from a male donor in good health. Each CDR3 is given with its conserved first and last residue. The D gene is left open where the match is weak. Clone size is not always given. Where it is, it says once, few, many or a class for expanded clones.

clone_size j_call v_call d_call cdr3_nt cdr3_aa
few TRBJ1-2 TRBV4-1 NA TGCGCCAGCAGCCAAGACACCAGGGGTCCGGTTAACTATGGCTACACCTTC CASSQDTRGPVNYGYTF
NA TRBJ1-2 TRBV6-6 NA TGTGCCAGCAGTTACATGAGTGGCTACACCTTC CASSYMSGYTF
many TRBJ2-1 TRBV3-1 TRBD2 TGTGCCACTCACTCTAGCGGGGGGGGTAATGAGCAGTTCTTC CATHSSGGGNEQFF
few TRBJ2-2 TRBV19 NA TGTGCCAGTAGTATGGGGGTCACCACCGGGGAGCTGTTTTTT CASSMGVTTGELFF
NA TRBJ1-2 TRBV3-1 NA TGTGCCAGCAGCCAAGTACTGCGGGATTCCTATGGCTACACCTTC CASSQVLRDSYGYTF
NA TRBJ2-7 TRBV29-1 TRBD2 TGCAGCGTCCGCGGACTAGCGGGAGTTCAGTCCTACGAGCAGTACTTC CSVRGLAGVQSYEQYF
NA TRBJ2-7 TRBV2 NA TGTGCCAGCAGTGGACAGTTATACGAGCAGTACTTC CASSGQLYEQYF
NA TRBJ2-6 TRBV14 NA TGTGCCAGCAGCCAAGTGAGTCAAGCCGTCTCTGGGGCCAACGTCCTGACTTTC CASSQVSQAVSGANVLTF
NA TRBJ2-7 TRBV20-1 TRBD2 TGCAGTGCTAGGCCAACGGGACTAGCGGGGAGGGAGCAGTACTTC CSARPTGLAGREQYF
few TRBJ1-2 TRBV19 NA TGTGCCAGTAGTATAGCTACAGTCAACTATGGCTACACCTTC CASSIATVNYGYTF
few TRBJ2-7 TRBV10-3 NA TGTGCCATCAGTGAAGGACTAAGCGCTCCCTACGAGCAGTACTTC CAISEGLSAPYEQYF
NA TRBJ2-3 TRBV12-3/TRBV12-4 TRBD1 TGTGCCAGCAGTCGCCCGACAGGGACCACAGATACGCAGTATTTT CASSRPTGTTDTQYF
many TRBJ1-5 TRBV7-2 TRBD1 TGTGCCAGCAGCCCCGGGACAGGGCCCAATCAGCCCCAGCATTTT CASSPGTGPNQPQHF
NA TRBJ2-2 TRBV5-1 TRBD2 TGCGCCAGCAGCCCCGCTAGCGGGGGGCCGAACACCGGGGAGCTGTTTTTT CASSPASGGPNTGELFF
many TRBJ2-5 TRBV12-3/TRBV12-4 TRBD2 TGTGCCAGCAGTTTGACGAGCGGGGGCGGAGAGACCCAGTACTTC CASSLTSGGGETQYF
many TRBJ2-1 TRBV6-1 NA TGTGCCAGCAGTTCCCCAGGGGCACCTAGTCGCCCCAATGAGCAGTTCTTC CASSSPGAPSRPNEQFF
many TRBJ1-1 TRBV29-1 NA TGCAGCGTTGAAGGCCGGGGGTTCGCTTTCTTT CSVEGRGFAFF
NA TRBJ2-1 TRBV29-1 NA TGCAGCGCCGGGGCCGACAATGAGCAGTTCTTC CSAGADNEQFF
few TRBJ2-3 TRBV6-5 NA TGTGCCAGCAGATCGTCTAGAGCTGCAGATACGCAGTATTTT CASRSSRAADTQYF
NA TRBJ1-5 TRBV5-1 NA TGCGCCAGCAGCTTGGAAGGTCGGGCGCCGGCTTTTTTT CASSLEGRAPAFF
NA TRBJ2-5 TRBV7-9 TRBD2 TGTGCCAGCAGCGTACGCCCGGGACTAGCGGGGGTAAAGTACCAAGAGACCCAGTACTTC CASSVRPGLAGVKYQETQYF
NA TRBJ2-7 TRBV2 NA TGTGCCAGCAGCACAGGGGGGGAAGTCCCCTACGAGCAGTACTTC CASSTGGEVPYEQYF
few TRBJ2-1 TRBV12-3/TRBV12-4 TRBD1 TGTGCCAGCAGTGACCGGGACAGGGGTGGCAATGAGCAGTTCTTC CASSDRDRGGNEQFF
many TRBJ1-1 TRBV25-1 NA TGTGCCAGCAGTCAGTTGCAGGGGAAAGCTTTCTTT CASSQLQGKAFF
many TRBJ2-7 TRBV5-5 TRBD1 TGTGCCAGCAGCTTGGACAGGGGCCTCGCCAACGAGCAGTACTTC CASSLDRGLANEQYF
few TRBJ1-1 TRBV18 TRBD1 TGTGCCAGCTCACCAGACTATTGGGACAGAGGAATGAACACTGAAGCTTTCTTT CASSPDYWDRGMNTEAFF
many TRBJ2-1 TRBV25-1 NA TGTGCCAGCAGTGTCCGGACGGGTGCCTACAATGAGCAGTTCTTC CASSVRTGAYNEQFF
few TRBJ2-7 TRBV5-4 TRBD2 TGTGCCAGCAGCTCGGGACTAGCGGATTTTTACGAGCAGTACTTC CASSSGLADFYEQYF
NA TRBJ1-5 TRBV19 TRBD1 TGTGTCATGCCCCGGGACAGGGAATCTCCCGTAGTTCATCAGCCCCAGCATTTT CVMPRDRESPVVHQPQHF
few TRBJ1-1 TRBV10-2 NA TGCGCCGCCACAGAGGGGAGCGGTACTGAAGCTTTCTTT CAATEGSGTEAFF
NA TRBJ2-1 TRBV29-1 NA TGCAGCGTCCACGAACAGGGCCGTTCCTTC CSVHEQGRSF
NA TRBJ1-1 TRBV6-5 NA TGTGCCAGCAGTTCTTCTCGGGCGTTGAACACTGAAGCTTTCTTT CASSSSRALNTEAFF
many TRBJ1-2 TRBV14 NA TGTGCCAGCAGCCAAGGGAGCCTCGGGGGCTATGGCTACACCTTC CASSQGSLGGYGYTF
many TRBJ2-1 TRBV11-2 NA TGTGCCAGCAGCTTAGGGCCCCCCCGCAGGGCAAATGAGCAGTTCTTC CASSLGPPRRANEQFF
many TRBJ1-5 TRBV6-5 NA TGTGCCAGCAGCTCCTACAGAAGCAATCAGCCCCAGCATTTT CASSSYRSNQPQHF
few TRBJ2-1 TRBV3-1 TRBD1 TGTGCCAGCAGCCAATTCGACAGGGGCTCCTACAATGAGCAGTTCTTC CASSQFDRGSYNEQFF
NA TRBJ1-4 TRBV6-5 NA TGTGCCAGCAGTTACTCGAGCCCCGACTTAACAAATGAAAAACTGTTTTTT CASSYSSPDLTNEKLFF
few TRBJ2-1 TRBV2 NA TGTGCCAGCAAAAAGGTTGATGAGCAGTTCTTC CASKKVDEQFF
few TRBJ2-3 TRBV6-5 TRBD1 TGTGCCAGCAGTTACTCAGGGGGCGTAGGTACAGATACGCAGTATTTT CASSYSGGVGTDTQYF